The subject of this entry is one TCR beta chain. Germline V CDR1 and CDR2: MNHEY, SVGAGI. The CDR3 totals 14 residues. V was cut by 6 bases and J by 8 bases, with 17 bases left in between. Patients from Seattle were sampled longitudinally, starting during active infection. The data were taken from a study of blood T cell repertoires in COVID-19. Study-wide context: Spain, Italy and the United States supplied samples that represented acute and convalescent COVID-19. The analysed material was cDNA or gDNA that came from T cells, B-cell-depleted T cells, or PBMCs.

Per the authors' pipeline: Amplifying reference gene primers gave estimates of nucleated cell counts. This table comes from immunoSEQ multiplex PCR, and its TCRdb copy is limited to in-frame clones, with some not included. V, J and clone size were drawn from that table, and D and trimming were deduced from the DNA. This table holds approximately 180,000 clones, about 83% found once. The source material was peripheral blood. The source is a person in their 70s with COVID-19, enrolled during active disease. The chain couples TRBV6-5 to TRBJ1-3; D is undetermined. The CDR3 DNA is TGTGCCAGCAGACTCGGTCGGGTACTTGACACCATATATTTT. As protein: CASRLGRVLDTIYF.